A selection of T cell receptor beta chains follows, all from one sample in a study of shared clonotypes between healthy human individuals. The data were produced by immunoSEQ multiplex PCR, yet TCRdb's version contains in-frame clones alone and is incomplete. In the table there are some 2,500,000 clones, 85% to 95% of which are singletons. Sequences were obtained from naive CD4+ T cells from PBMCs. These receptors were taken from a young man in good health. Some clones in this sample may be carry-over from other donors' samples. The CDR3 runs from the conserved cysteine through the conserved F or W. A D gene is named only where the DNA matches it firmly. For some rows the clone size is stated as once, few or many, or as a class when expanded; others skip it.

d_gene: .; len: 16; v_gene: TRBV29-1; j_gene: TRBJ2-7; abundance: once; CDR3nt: TGCAGCGTTGTTCGAGGGGGAGGGGGGCCCCTCGGCGAGCAGTACTTC; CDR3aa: CSVVRGGGGPLGEQYF
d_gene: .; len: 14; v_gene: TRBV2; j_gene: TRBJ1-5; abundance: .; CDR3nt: TGTGCCAGCACCAACAGGGAGGGCAATCAGCCCCAGCATTTT; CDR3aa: CASTNREGNQPQHF
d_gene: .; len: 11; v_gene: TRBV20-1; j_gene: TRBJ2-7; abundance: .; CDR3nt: TGCAGTGCTAGGTTATCTTACGAGCAGTACTTC; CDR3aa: CSARLSYEQYF
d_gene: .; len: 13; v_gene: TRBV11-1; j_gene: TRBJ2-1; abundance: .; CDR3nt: TGTGCCAGCAGCTTAGAACTGTCGGACGAGCAGTTCTTC; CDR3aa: CASSLELSDEQFF
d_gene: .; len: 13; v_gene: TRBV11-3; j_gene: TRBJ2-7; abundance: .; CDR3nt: TGTGCCAGCAGCTTAGAATTAAACTACGAGCAGTACTTC; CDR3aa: CASSLELNYEQYF
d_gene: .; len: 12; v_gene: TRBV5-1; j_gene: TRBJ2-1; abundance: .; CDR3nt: TGCGCCAGCACTCTGACAGGCAATGAGCAGTTCTTC; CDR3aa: CASTLTGNEQFF
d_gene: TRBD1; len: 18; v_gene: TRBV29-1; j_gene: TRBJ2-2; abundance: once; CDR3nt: TGCAGCGTCACCCCCGGACAGGGGGCAGGGAGGGACACCGGGGAGCTGTTTTTT; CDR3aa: CSVTPGQGAGRDTGELFF
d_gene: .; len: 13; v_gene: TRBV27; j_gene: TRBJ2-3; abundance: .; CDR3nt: TGTGCCAGCAGTTTTGGGGGAGTGGGTACGCAGTATTTT; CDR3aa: CASSFGGVGTQYF
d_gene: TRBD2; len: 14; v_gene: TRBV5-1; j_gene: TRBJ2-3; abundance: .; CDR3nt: TGCGCCAGCAGCCCGTTAGCGGGTGGAGATACGCAGTATTTT; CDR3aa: CASSPLAGGDTQYF
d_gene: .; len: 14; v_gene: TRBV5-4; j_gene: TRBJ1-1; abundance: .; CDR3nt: TGTGCCAGCAGCGGAACGACGGCGAACACTGAAGCTTTCTTT; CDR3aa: CASSGTTANTEAFF
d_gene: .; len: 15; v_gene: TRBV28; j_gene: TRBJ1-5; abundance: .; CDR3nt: TGTGCCAGCAGCCAACCAGCAGGGCCACATCAGCCCCAGCATTTT; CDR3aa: CASSQPAGPHQPQHF
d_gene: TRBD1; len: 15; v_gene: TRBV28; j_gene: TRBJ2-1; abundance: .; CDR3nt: TGTGCCAGCCGGTGGGCAGGGGGCGAGACGAATGAGCAGTTCTTC; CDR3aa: CASRWAGGETNEQFF
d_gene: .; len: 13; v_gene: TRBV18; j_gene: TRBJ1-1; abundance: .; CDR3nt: TGTGCCAGCTCTGGGAGTACGAACACTGAAGCTTTCTTT; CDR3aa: CASSGSTNTEAFF
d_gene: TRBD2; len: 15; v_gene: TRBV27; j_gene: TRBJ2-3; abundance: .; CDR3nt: TGTGCCAGCAGTTTGACTAGCGGGAGAACAGATACGCAGTATTTT; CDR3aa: CASSLTSGRTDTQYF
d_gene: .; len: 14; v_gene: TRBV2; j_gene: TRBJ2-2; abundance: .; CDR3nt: TGTGCCAGCAAGGAGGGGCGGAACACCGGGGAGCTGTTTTTT; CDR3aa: CASKEGRNTGELFF
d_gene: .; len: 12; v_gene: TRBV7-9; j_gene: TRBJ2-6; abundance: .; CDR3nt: TGTGCCAGCAGCCAGACAGATGATGACCTGACTTTC; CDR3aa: CASSQTDDDLTF
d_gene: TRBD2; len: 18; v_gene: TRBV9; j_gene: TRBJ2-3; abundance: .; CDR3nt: TGTGCCAGCACACTCACCGGGACTAGCGGGAGGGCTCTAGATACGCAGTATTTT; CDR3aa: CASTLTGTSGRALDTQYF
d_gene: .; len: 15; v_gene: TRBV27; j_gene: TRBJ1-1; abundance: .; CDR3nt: TGTGCCAGCAGCACCCGGACAGTTATGAACACTGAAGCTTTCTTT; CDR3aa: CASSTRTVMNTEAFF
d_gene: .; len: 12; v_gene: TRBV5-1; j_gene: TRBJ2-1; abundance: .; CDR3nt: TGCGCCAGCAGCTTTGAGCGCCATGAGCAGTTCTTC; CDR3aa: CASSFERHEQFF
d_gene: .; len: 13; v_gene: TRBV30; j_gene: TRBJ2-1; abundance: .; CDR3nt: TGTGCCTGGAGAGGCCGCTCCTACAATGAGCAGTTCTTC; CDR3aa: CAWRGRSYNEQFF
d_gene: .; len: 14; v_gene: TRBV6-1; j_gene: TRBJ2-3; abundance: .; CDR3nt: TGTGCCAGCAGCCCGAGACACGGAGGAGATACGCAGTATTTT; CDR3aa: CASSPRHGGDTQYF
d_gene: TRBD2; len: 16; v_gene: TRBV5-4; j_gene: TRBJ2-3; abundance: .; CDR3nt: TGTGCCAGCAGCTTGGAAGCGGGACGGTTGACAGATACGCAGTATTTT; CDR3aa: CASSLEAGRLTDTQYF
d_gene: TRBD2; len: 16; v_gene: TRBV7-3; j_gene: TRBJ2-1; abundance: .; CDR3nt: TGTGCCAGCAGCTTAAGGGGACTAGCGGGAATAAATGAGCAGTTCTTC; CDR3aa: CASSLRGLAGINEQFF
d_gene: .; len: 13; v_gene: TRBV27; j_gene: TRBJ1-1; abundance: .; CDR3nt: TGTGCCAGCAGTTTAACGTTCAGATATAAAGCTTTCTTT; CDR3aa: CASSLTFRYKAFF
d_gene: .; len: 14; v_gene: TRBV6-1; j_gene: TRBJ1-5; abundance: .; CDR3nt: TGTGCCAGCAGTGGACAGAGAGGCTATCAGCCCCAGCATTTT; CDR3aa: CASSGQRGYQPQHF
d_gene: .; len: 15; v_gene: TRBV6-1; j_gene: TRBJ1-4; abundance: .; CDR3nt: TGTGCCAGCAGTGGTTCCGGGGGCTTAGGGGAAAAACTGTTTTTT; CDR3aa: CASSGSGGLGEKLFF
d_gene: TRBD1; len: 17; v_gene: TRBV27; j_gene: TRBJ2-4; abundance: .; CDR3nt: TGTGCCAGCAGTTTGGGACAGGATCATGTAGCCAAAAACATTCAGTACTTC; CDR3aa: CASSLGQDHVAKNIQYF
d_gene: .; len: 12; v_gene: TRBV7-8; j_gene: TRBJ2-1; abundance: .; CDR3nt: TGTGCCAGCAGCTCCAGTGGGTATGAGCAGTTCTTC; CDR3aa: CASSSSGYEQFF
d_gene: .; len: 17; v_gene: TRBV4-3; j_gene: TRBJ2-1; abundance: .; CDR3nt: TGCGCCAGCAGCCAAGATCTAGGGGGACCCCCGGCCAATGAGCAGTTCTTC; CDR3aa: CASSQDLGGPPANEQFF
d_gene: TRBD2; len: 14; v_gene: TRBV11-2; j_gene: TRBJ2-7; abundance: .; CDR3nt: TGTGCCAGCACCGAAGGGGGGACTAGCGTCGAGCAGTACTTC; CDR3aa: CASTEGGTSVEQYF
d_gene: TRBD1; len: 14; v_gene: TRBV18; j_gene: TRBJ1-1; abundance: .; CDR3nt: TGTGCCAGCTCAGGAGACAGGGTCGCCACTGAAGCTTTCTTT; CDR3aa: CASSGDRVATEAFF
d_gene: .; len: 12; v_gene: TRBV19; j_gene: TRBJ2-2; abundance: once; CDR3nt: TGTGCCTTCCAAACGGACACCGGGGAGCTGTTTTTT; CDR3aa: CAFQTDTGELFF
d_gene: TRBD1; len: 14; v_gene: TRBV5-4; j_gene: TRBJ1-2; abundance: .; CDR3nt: TGTGCCAGCAGCTACCATGGGACAGGGGTTGGCTACACCTTC; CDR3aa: CASSYHGTGVGYTF
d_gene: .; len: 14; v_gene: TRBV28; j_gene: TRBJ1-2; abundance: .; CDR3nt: TGTGCCAGCAGTCAGGTGGGGGGTAACTATGGCTACACCTTC; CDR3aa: CASSQVGGNYGYTF
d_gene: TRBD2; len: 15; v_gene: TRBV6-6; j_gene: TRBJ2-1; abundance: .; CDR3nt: TGTGCCAGCAGTTATAGGAGACTAGCGGTCCATGAGCAGTTCTTC; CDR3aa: CASSYRRLAVHEQFF
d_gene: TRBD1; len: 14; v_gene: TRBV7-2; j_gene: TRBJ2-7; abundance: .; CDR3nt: TGTGCCAGCAGCCGGACAGGGGCTTTCCTCGAGCAGTACTTC; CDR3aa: CASSRTGAFLEQYF
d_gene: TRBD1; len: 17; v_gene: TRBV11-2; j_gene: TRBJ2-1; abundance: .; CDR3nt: TGTGCCAGCAGCTCCCCCCCGGAGGACAGGGGAAACAATGAGCAGTTCTTC; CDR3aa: CASSSPPEDRGNNEQFF
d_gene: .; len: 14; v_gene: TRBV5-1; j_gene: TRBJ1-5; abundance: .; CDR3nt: TGCGCCAGCAGCTTGGACGGGGGAAATCAGCCCCAGCATTTT; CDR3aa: CASSLDGGNQPQHF
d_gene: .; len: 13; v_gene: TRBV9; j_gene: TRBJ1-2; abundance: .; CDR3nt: TGTGCCAGCAGCGTAGGAGGCCTCTATGGCTACACCTTC; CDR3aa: CASSVGGLYGYTF
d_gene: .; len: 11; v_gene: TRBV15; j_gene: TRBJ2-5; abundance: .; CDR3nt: TGTGCCACCAGCAGCGGAGAGACCCAGTACTTC; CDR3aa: CATSSGETQYF
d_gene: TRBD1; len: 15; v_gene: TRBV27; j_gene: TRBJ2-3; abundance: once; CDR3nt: TGTGCCAGCAGCCGTGACAGGGTACGCACAGATACGCAGTATTTT; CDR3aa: CASSRDRVRTDTQYF
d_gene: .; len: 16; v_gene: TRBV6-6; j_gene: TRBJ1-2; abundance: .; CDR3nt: TGTGCCAGCAGTTACTCTGAGGGGCAGGCTAACTATGGCTACACCTTC; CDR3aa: CASSYSEGQANYGYTF